A single T cell receptor beta chain is shown here with its context. V lost 4 bases and J 3 bases, leaving 10 bases between the germline ends. There are 14 residues in the CDR3. Germline V CDR1 and CDR2: MGHRA, YSYEKL. This sample was included in a study of CD8+ T cells in alopecia areata. About the study: Treated patients' severity was scored by percentage of affected scalp area.

cDNA prepared by RNA extraction and subsequent reverse transcription served as the template for sequencing. The data were produced by immunoSEQ multiplex PCR, yet TCRdb's version contains in-frame clones alone and is incomplete. Of over 100,000 clones in the sample, roughly 55% are singletons; the top ten hold 9% to 15%. Treatment noted: oral pan-JAK inhibitor, 5-10 mg twice daily. It was from alopecia areata patients that lesional scalp punch biopsies and peripheral blood were collected. This sequence originates from a human donor with alopecia areata. Specimen: CD8+ T cells sorted from blood, collected at week 24, from a patient treated with tofacitinib. The V and J genes are TRBV4-1 and TRBJ2-1; D is unresolved. The CDR3, as DNA: TGCGCCAGCAGCCCGTTCAGCAGCTACAATGAGCAGTTCTTC. This translates into CASSPFSSYNEQFF.